Sequencing of this T cell receptor beta chain was carried out in a study of blood T cell repertoires in COVID-19. This CDR3 has 14 amino acids. Looked up from germline, CDR1 is SGHAT and CDR2 is FQNNGV. With 1 base removed from V and 5 bases from J, the gap between germline ends came to 11 bases. The data were produced by immunoSEQ multiplex PCR, yet TCRdb's version contains in-frame clones alone and is incomplete. Altogether 150,000 to 200,000 clones are present, roughly 90% being singletons, with the ten largest covering about a sixth. This TCR was recovered from a man aged 55 to 70 with active or convalescent COVID-19. The specimen was peripheral blood. The J gene is TRBJ1-1, the V gene TRBV11-2; possible D gene TRBD1, 6 bases. The CDR3 is CASSLAGRGTEAFF. In DNA, the CDR3 is TGTGCCAGCAGCTTAGCGGGCAGGGGTACTGAAGCTTTCTTT. The full variable domain, completed using reference TRBV11-2 and TRBJ1-1, is EAGVAQSPRYKIIEKRQSVAFWCNPISGHATLYWYQQILGQGPKLLIQFQNNGVVDDSQLPKDRFSAERLKGVDSTLKIQPAKLEDSAVYLCASSLAGRGTEAFFGQGTRLTVV.